This T cell receptor beta chain was recorded in a study of Graves' ophthalmopathy and Graves' hyperthyroidism. The sequenced template was RNA, covering the TCR beta CDR3 region. The first round was an RT-PCR with HTBI primers, and the second round was a multiplex PCR. TCRdb redid the calling of the multiplex PCR reads with MiXCR, one entry per CDR3 protein. This sample has approximately 460,000 distinct CDR3 sequences, with around 14% found just once. This clonotype has ten or more counts. Germline CDR1 and CDR2: MDHEN and SYDVKM. This CDR3 comprises 16 residues. V shed 1 base and J 6 bases; nucleotides not matched to a gene: 10.

This sequence originates from a woman in her twenties or thirties with Graves' ophthalmopathy. Sequencing was performed on blood. This chain links TRBV28 with TRBJ2-7; 9 bases map to TRBD2. The CDR3 spells CASSLSTAGGSLEQYF. In nucleotides, the CDR3 is TGTGCCAGCAGTTTATCCACAGCGGGGGGATCCCTCGAGCAGTACTTC. The variable domain in full, completed from reference TRBV28 and TRBJ2-7, reads DVKVTQSSRYLVKRTGEKVFLECVQDMDHENMFWYRQDPGLGLRLIYFSYDVKMKEKGDIPEGYSVSREKKERFSLILESASTNQTSMYLCASSLSTAGGSLEQYFGPGTRLTVT.